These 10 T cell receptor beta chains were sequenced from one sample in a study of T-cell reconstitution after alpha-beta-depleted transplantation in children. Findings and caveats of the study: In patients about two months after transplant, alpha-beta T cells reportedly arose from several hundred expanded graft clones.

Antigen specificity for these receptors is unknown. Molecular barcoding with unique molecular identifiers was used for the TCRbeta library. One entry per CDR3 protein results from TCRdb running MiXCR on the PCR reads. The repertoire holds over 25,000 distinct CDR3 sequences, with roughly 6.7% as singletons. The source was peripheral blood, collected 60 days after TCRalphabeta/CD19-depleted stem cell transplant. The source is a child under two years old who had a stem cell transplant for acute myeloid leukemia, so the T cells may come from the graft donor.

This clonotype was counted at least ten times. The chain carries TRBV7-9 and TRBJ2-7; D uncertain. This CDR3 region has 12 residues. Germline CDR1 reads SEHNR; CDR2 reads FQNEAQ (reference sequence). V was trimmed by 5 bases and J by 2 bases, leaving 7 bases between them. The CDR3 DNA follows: TGTGCCAGCAGCCACTCGCCCTACGAGCAGTACTTC. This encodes CASSHSPYEQYF.

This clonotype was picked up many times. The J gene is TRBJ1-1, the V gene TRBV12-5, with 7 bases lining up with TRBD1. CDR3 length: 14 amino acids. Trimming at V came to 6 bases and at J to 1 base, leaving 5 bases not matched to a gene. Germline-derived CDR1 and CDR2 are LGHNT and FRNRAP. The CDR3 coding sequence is TGTGCTAGTGGAACGGACAGGAGGAACACTGAAGCTTTCTTT. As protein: CASGTDRRNTEAFF.

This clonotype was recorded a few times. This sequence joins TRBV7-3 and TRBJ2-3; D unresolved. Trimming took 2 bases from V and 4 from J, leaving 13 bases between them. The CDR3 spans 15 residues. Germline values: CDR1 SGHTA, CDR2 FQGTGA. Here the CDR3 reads CASSLDWGGPDTQYF. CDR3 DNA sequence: TGTGCCAGCAGCTTAGATTGGGGTGGGCCAGATACGCAGTATTTT.

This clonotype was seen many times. DNA for the CDR3: TGTGCCAGCAGTTACCTCAACCGGCGGGCCGGGGAGCTGTTTTTT. This translates into CASSYLNRRAGELFF. The chain joins TRBV6-5 to TRBJ2-2; weak D call: TRBD2 (5 bases). The CDR3 sequence is 15 residues long. CDR1 is MNHEY and CDR2 is SVGAGI in the germline V gene. Trimming took 2 bases from V and 6 from J, leaving 13 bases between them.

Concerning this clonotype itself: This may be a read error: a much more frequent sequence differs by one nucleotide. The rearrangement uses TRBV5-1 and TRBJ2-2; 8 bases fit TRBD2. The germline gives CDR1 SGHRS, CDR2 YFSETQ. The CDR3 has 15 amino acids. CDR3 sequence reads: CASSPLTSDTGELVF. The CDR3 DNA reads TGCGCCAGCAGCCCGCTGACTAGCGACACCGGGGAGCTGGTTTTT.

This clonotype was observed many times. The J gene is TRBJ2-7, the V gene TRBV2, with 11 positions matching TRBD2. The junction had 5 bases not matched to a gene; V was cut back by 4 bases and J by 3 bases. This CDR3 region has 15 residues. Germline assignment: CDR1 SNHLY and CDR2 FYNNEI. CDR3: CASSGLAGGYYEQYF. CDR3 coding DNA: TGTGCCAGCAGTGGTTTAGCGGGAGGGTACTACGAGCAGTACTTC.

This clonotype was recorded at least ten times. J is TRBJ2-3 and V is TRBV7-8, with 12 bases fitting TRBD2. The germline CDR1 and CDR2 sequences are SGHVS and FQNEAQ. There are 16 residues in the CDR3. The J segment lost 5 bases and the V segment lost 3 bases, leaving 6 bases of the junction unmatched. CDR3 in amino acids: CASSFIPGLAGDTQYF. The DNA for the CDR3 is TGTGCCAGCAGCTTCATACCGGGACTAGCGGGAGATACGCAGTATTTT.

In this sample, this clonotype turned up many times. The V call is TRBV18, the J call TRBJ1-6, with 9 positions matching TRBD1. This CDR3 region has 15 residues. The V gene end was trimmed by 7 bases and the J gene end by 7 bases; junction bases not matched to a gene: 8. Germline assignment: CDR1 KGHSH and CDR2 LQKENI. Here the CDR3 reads CASLSGTGINSPLHF. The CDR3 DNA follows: TGTGCCAGCTTATCCGGGACAGGGATAAATTCACCCCTCCACTTT.

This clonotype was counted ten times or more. In DNA, the CDR3 is TGTGCCAGCAGCTCCAGGGGGCGAGGAGACCTCTATACGCAGTATTTT. It translates to CASSSRGRGDLYTQYF. V and J are TRBV13 and TRBJ2-3; 8 bases align to TRBD1. Germline V gene sequence: CDR1 PRHDT, CDR2 FYEKMQ (reference sequence). This CDR3 is built from 16 residues. V lost 4 bases, J lost 7 bases, and 13 bases stayed unmatched.

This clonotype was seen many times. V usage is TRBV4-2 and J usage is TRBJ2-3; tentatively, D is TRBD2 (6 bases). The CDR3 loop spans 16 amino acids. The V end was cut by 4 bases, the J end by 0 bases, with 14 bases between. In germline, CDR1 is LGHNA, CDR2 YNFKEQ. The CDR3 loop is CASSLEGYFSTDTQYF. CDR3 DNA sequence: TGTGCCAGCAGCCTGGAGGGGTATTTTAGCACAGATACGCAGTATTTT.